The 5 T cell receptor beta chains below all came from one sample that was sequenced in a study of CD8 T cells in ankylosing spondylitis. Using its own MiXCR run on the 5' RACE reads, TCRdb lists one record per CDR3 protein. This sample has approximately 290,000 distinct CDR3 sequences, with roughly 20% found just once. The specimen sequenced was blood, either unsorted or a sorted T cell fraction (not recorded which). These receptors all come from a female donor with ankylosing spondylitis or in good health (not recorded which).

This clonotype was recorded a few times. V is TRBV5-4 and J is TRBJ2-1; D is unresolved. CDR1 is SGHNT and CDR2 is YYREEE in the germline V gene (reference sequence). The length of the CDR3 is 15 residues. The V gene lost 0 bases and the J gene lost 0 bases, with 7 bases spanning the gap. CDR3 nucleotide sequence: TGTGCCAGCAGCTTGGGACACCGCTCCTACAATGAGCAGTTCTTC. This codes for CASSLGHRSYNEQFF.

The CDR3 DNA reads as TGTGCCACCAGCATTCTTAGGACGGCTAATGAAAAACTGTTTTTT. Protein product: CATSILRTANEKLFF. The chain joins TRBV15 to TRBJ1-4; the D is unclear. CDR1 is LNHNV and CDR2 is YYDKDF in the germline V gene (reference sequence). The CDR3 covers 15 residues. Trimming left V 4 bases short and J 3 bases short, with 12 bases between.

The rearrangement links TRBV6-1 to TRBJ1-2; no firm D call. The germline V gene encodes CDR1 MNHNS and CDR2 SASEGT. This CDR3 comprises 14 residues. V was pared by 4 bases and J by 9 bases, with 18 bases between. The CDR3 loop reads CASSGQNYPISYTF. CDR3 in DNA: TGTGCCAGCAGTGGGCAGAACTATCCTATTAGCTACACCTTC.

J is TRBJ2-1 and V is TRBV6-1; 13 bases agree with TRBD2. Germline V gene lookup returns CDR1 MNHNS and CDR2 SASEGT. The CDR3 spans 17 residues. After removal of 6 bases from V and 7 bases from J, the junction contained 12 bases not matched to a gene. CDR3 in amino acids: CASRSLGGTSGNNEQFF. In nucleotides, the CDR3 is TGTGCCAGCAGGTCCCTGGGCGGGACTAGCGGGAATAATGAGCAGTTCTTC.

In its sample, this clonotype was seen a few times. V gene TRBV3-1 combines with J gene TRBJ2-7; D not resolved. This CDR3 comprises 12 residues. Germline-derived CDR1 and CDR2 are LGHDT and YNNKEL (reference sequence). Trimming cost V 4 bases and J 5 bases, with 9 bases left between them. CDR3 bases: TGTGCCAGCAGCCGAGGCATCCACGAGCAGTACTTC. Protein: CASSRGIHEQYF.